This TCR beta chain is drawn from a study of spatial heterogeneity in lung cancer. As for the study in general: Within tumor regions, the number of TCR transcripts tracked closely with a T cell module score obtained from matched bulk RNA-seq.

This clonotype counts as medium-sized. Its antigen is currently unknown. Overall study findings and caveats: The number of expanded tumor alpha and beta chains correlated with mutation number.

Germline values: CDR1 SEHNR, CDR2 FQNEAQ (reference sequence). The V and J ends lost 5 bases and 2 bases, in that order; junction bases with no gene match: 5. The CDR3 consists of 15 residues. TCRdb processed the 5' RACE reads anew with MiXCR; each CDR3 protein has one entry. The table has about 3,400 distinct CDR3 sequences, about 7.3% seen once. Time point of the sample: sample taken at primary tumor resection. The rearrangement links TRBV7-9 to TRBJ2-1; 8 bases line up with TRBD2. The source of this sequence is a male donor with early-stage non-small cell lung cancer. Here the sequenced sample was lung tumor tissue, taken at surgery. CDR3: CASSLSGVAYNEQFF. The CDR3 nucleotides are TGTGCCAGCAGCCTTAGCGGGGTGGCCTACAATGAGCAGTTCTTC.